This entry lists 27 T cell receptor beta chains sequenced from one sample in a study of shared clonotypes between healthy human individuals. Measured with immunoSEQ multiplex PCR; TCRdb has only the in-frame clones, and not every one. The sample contains some 1.5 million clones, 96% of which appear only once. The specimen was naive CD4+ T cells sorted from blood. Sample subset: CD45RA+ positively selected. All receptors come from a man aged 25 to 40 in good health.

V usage is TRBV10-3 and J usage is TRBJ2-7; 9 bases agree with TRBD2. Germline assignment: CDR1 ENHRY and CDR2 SYGVKD. V lost 3 bases to trimming and J lost 7 bases; unmatched junction nucleotides: 13. There are 16 residues in the CDR3. The CDR3 DNA reads TGTGCCATCAGTGACCCCGGGGGTAGCGGGAGCGGGGAGCAGTACTTC. This gives the protein CAISDPGGSGSGEQYF.

J is TRBJ2-7 and V is TRBV6-1; unclear D gene. The CDR3 loop spans 13 amino acids. Germline V gives CDR1 MNHNS, CDR2 SASEGT. Trimming stripped 4 bases from V and 2 bases from J, with 9 bases between. CDR3 DNA: TGTGCCAGCAGTGTCCAGCAACCCTACGAGCAGTACTTC. Translating it yields CASSVQQPYEQYF.

The chain links TRBV29-1 to TRBJ2-5; 8 bases fit TRBD2. This CDR3 spans 15 amino acids. Germline V lookup: CDR1 SQVTM, CDR2 ANQGSEA. The V gene end was trimmed by 5 bases and the J gene end by 3 bases; junction bases not matched to a gene: 11. This chain's CDR3 is CSVLRLAGLEETQYF. The CDR3 region has the DNA TGCAGCGTTTTACGTTTGGCGGGACTAGAAGAGACCCAGTACTTC.

The V call is TRBV9, the J call TRBJ2-3, with 7 bases matching TRBD2. CDR1 SGDLS and CDR2 YYNGEE come from the germline V gene. CDR3 size: 17 residues. The V gene end was trimmed by 4 bases and the J gene end by 1 base; junction bases not matched to a gene: 12. The CDR3 is CASSPGIAGSGTDTQYF. In DNA, the CDR3 is TGTGCCAGCAGCCCAGGAATAGCGGGCTCCGGCACAGATACGCAGTATTTT. Together with reference TRBV9 and TRBJ2-3, the CDR3 gives the full variable domain: DSGVTQTPKHLITATGQRVTLRCSPRSGDLSVYWYQQSLDQGLQFLIQYYNGEERAKGNILERFSAQQFPDLHSELNLSSLELGDSALYFCASSPGIAGSGTDTQYFGPGTRLTVL.

The genes are TRBV7-2 and TRBJ2-7, with D perhaps matching TRBD1 (6 bases). CDR3 size: 14 residues. V shed 2 bases and J shed 4 bases, with 12 bases lying between them. Germline V gene data show CDR1 as SGHTA and CDR2 as FQGNSA. CDR3 nucleotide sequence: TGTGCCAGCAGCTTATGGGTCAGGGGTTACGAGCAGTACTTC. It is translated as CASSLWVRGYEQYF.

This sequence joins TRBV7-2 and TRBJ1-1; possible D gene TRBD1, 5 bases. The CDR3 has 15 residues. V was clipped by 4 bases and J by 5 bases, with 17 bases between them. The V gene's germline CDR1 is SGHTA and CDR2 FQGNSA. The CDR3 here is CASSSRRGGETEAFF. The CDR3 coding sequence is TGTGCCAGCAGCTCCCGCCGGGGAGGGGAGACTGAAGCTTTCTTT.

This clone was seen more than once but under ten times. V and J are TRBV11-1 and TRBJ2-6, with D unclear. Deletions cut 1 base from V and 2 bases from J, with 6 bases between. This CDR3 has 15 amino acids. CDR1 and CDR2 (germline): SGHAT, FQDESV (reference sequence). The CDR3 loop reads CASSLEAAGANVLTF. The DNA for the CDR3 is TGTGCCAGCAGCTTAGAGGCGGCTGGGGCCAACGTCCTGACTTTC.

The V and J genes are TRBV4-1 and TRBJ1-1; TRBD1 aligns across 7 bases. This CDR3 is 13 amino acids long. CDR1 is MGHRA and CDR2 is YSYEKL in the germline V gene. The J segment lost 11 bases and the V segment lost 4 bases, leaving 10 bases of the junction unmatched. CDR3 sequence reads: CASSPQMDRSAFF. CDR3 DNA sequence: TGCGCCAGCAGCCCCCAGATGGACAGGTCTGCTTTCTTT.

The chain employs TRBV28 and TRBJ2-2; TRBD1 agrees at 8 bases. This CDR3 region has 18 residues. Germline CDR1 MDHEN, CDR2 SYDVKM. The V and J ends lost 10 bases and 5 bases, in that order; junction bases with no gene match: 21. The CDR3 DNA is TGTGCCACCTCCTCCGGGACAGGATTTAGTTTCCGTACCGGGGAGCTGTTTTTT. Its translation is CATSSGTGFSFRTGELFF.

This chain links TRBV4-1 with TRBJ2-5; D not resolved. The CDR3 is 13 residues long. Germline-derived CDR1 and CDR2 are MGHRA and YSYEKL. The V end lost 2 bases, the J end lost 5 bases, and 9 bases lay between the germline ends. The chain's CDR3 is CASSQSSRETQYF. Written as DNA, the CDR3 is TGCGCCAGCAGCCAAAGTAGTCGGGAGACCCAGTACTTC.

The chain is built from TRBV11-2 and TRBJ1-1; 7 nucleotides align to TRBD1. The CDR3 sequence is 15 residues long. V lost 5 bases to trimming and J lost 6 bases; unmatched junction nucleotides: 12. CDR1 and CDR2 from the germline V gene are SGHAT and FQNNGV. CDR3 coding DNA: TGTGCCAGCAGCGTTAGGGACAGAAATTTCGCTGAAGCTTTCTTT. This sequence encodes CASSVRDRNFAEAFF.

The gene calls are TRBV10-3 and TRBJ2-7, with TRBD1 identical over 7 bases. The V segment lost 1 base and the J segment 4 bases; nucleotides outside the gene matches: 10. Germline V gene data show CDR1 as ENHRY and CDR2 as SYGVKD. The CDR3 sequence is 16 residues long. In DNA, the CDR3 is TGTGCCATCAGTGAGTATCCCGGGACAGAGAGATACGAGCAGTACTTC. This encodes CAISEYPGTERYEQYF.

The CDR3 here is CASSVVGGSQLYEQFF. In DNA form, the CDR3 reads TGTGCCAGCAGCGTAGTCGGCGGGAGTCAGCTCTATGAGCAGTTCTTC. The V call is TRBV9, the J call TRBJ2-1; 7 positions match TRBD2. Trimming cost V 0 bases and J 8 bases; bases outside gene matches: 11. Germline CDR1 SGDLS, CDR2 YYNGEE. The CDR3 spans 16 residues.

The CDR3 coding sequence is TGTGCCAGCAGCTTAAACAGAGTCTACGAGCAGTACTTC. Translating gives CASSLNRVYEQYF. The genes are TRBV11-2 and TRBJ2-7; unclear D gene. From germline, CDR1 is SGHAT and CDR2 FQNNGV. The CDR3 consists of 13 residues. Trimming removed 2 bases at V and 3 bases at J, with 8 bases between.

This clone was seen just once. At one of its ends the junction is not consistent with the germline gene, which may arise from a read error. The chain combines TRBV10-1 with TRBJ2-7; 11 bases agree with TRBD2. The CDR3 contains 18 residues. Germline CDR1 is WNHNN and CDR2 is SYGVQD (reference sequence). This chain's CDR3 is CARSGTSGSPRLFCEQYF. CDR3 sequence (DNA): TGCGCCAGGAGTGGGACTAGCGGAAGCCCCCGCCTCTTCTGCGAGCAGTACTTC.

V usage is TRBV9 and J usage is TRBJ2-5; no reliable D call. CDR1 is SGDLS, CDR2 YYNGEE, per germline. The CDR3 sequence is 14 residues long. Trimming pared 3 bases from V and 7 bases from J, leaving 16 bases between. DNA for the CDR3: TGTGCCAGCAGCGATATTGTTGGTTGGGGGACCCAGTACTTC. As protein: CASSDIVGWGTQYF. The variable domain in full, with the rest retrieved from reference TRBV9 and TRBJ2-5, is DSGVTQTPKHLITATGQRVTLRCSPRSGDLSVYWYQQSLDQGLQFLIQYYNGEERAKGNILERFSAQQFPDLHSELNLSSLELGDSALYFCASSDIVGWGTQYFGPGTRLLVL.

The V gene is TRBV7-9, the J gene TRBJ1-5, with D maybe TRBD1 (5 bases). The CDR3 totals 17 residues. Trimming took off 1 base at V and 0 bases at J, with 13 bases between the two ends. Germline-derived CDR1 and CDR2 are SEHNR and FQNEAQ (reference sequence). CDR3 DNA sequence: TGTGCCAGCAGCTTAGGCCTGACAGAGATTAGCAATCAGCCCCAGCATTTT. Its translation: CASSLGLTEISNQPQHF.

V gene TRBV25-1 combines with J gene TRBJ2-1; TRBD2 agrees at 10 bases. This CDR3 has 16 amino acids. Germline V gives CDR1 MGHDK, CDR2 SYGVNS. J gave up 10 bases and V 6 bases, and 15 bases lay outside the gene matches. For the CDR3, the DNA is TGTGCCAGCAGCGTACTCGGGACTAGCGCCAGAGGGGAGCAGTTCTTC. Protein: CASSVLGTSARGEQFF.

This chain connects TRBV2 to TRBJ1-2; D gene unclear. Germline CDR1 SNHLY, CDR2 FYNNEI. This CDR3 is built from 13 residues. The V gene lost 5 bases and the J gene lost 3 bases, with 10 bases spanning the gap. The CDR3 DNA reads TGTGCCAGCAGTCGTCAGTTATACTATGGCTACACCTTC. The encoded protein is CASSRQLYYGYTF.

The chain uses TRBV7-6 and TRBJ2-5; tentative D call: TRBD1 (5 bases). V lost 1 base and J 9 bases, leaving 12 bases between the germline ends. Germline V lookup: CDR1 SGHVS, CDR2 FNYEAQ. The CDR3 is 13 residues long. The CDR3 DNA reads as TGTGCCAGCAGCTTAGACCAGGGTGGGTCCCAGTACTTC. Protein product: CASSLDQGGSQYF.

This chain connects TRBV9 to TRBJ1-4; no firm D call. V was cut by 0 bases and J by 8 bases, with 8 bases left in between. CDR1 SGDLS and CDR2 YYNGEE come from the germline V gene. This CDR3 is 13 amino acids long. The CDR3 sequence is CASSVGVGEKLFF. The CDR3 bases are TGTGCCAGCAGCGTAGGGGTAGGCGAAAAACTGTTTTTT.

The chain combines TRBV5-1 with TRBJ2-3, with D unclear. This CDR3 is built from 13 residues. CDR1 is SGHRS, CDR2 YFSETQ, per germline. With 0 bases removed from V and 5 bases from J, the gap between germline ends came to 7 bases. CDR3 sequence (DNA): TGCGCCAGCAGCTTGGTAGAGGTAGATACGCAGTATTTT. Its protein product is CASSLVEVDTQYF.

This rearrangement joins TRBV18 to TRBJ1-1; D unclear. Germline CDR1 reads KGHSH; CDR2 reads LQKENI. CDR3 length: 13 residues. V was clipped by 2 bases and J by 6 bases, with 10 bases between them. The CDR3: CASSPSGTPEAFF. CDR3 in DNA: TGTGCCAGCTCACCAAGCGGTACCCCTGAAGCTTTCTTT.

V usage is TRBV5-4 and J usage is TRBJ1-5; D ambiguous. Deletions cut 1 base from V and 0 bases from J, with 5 bases between. This CDR3 has 14 residues. Germline V gene sequence: CDR1 SGHNT, CDR2 YYREEE (reference sequence). The CDR3 DNA is TGTGCCAGCAGCTTGTCAGATAGCAATCAGCCCCAGCATTTT. As protein: CASSLSDSNQPQHF.

The rearrangement joins TRBV11-2 to TRBJ2-2; D unclear. Germline values: CDR1 SGHAT, CDR2 FQNNGV. Deletions cut 5 bases from V and 7 bases from J, with 17 bases between. The CDR3 spans 15 residues. The CDR3 nucleotides are TGTGCCAGCAGCAACCTTCTAGGGAAGGGCGGGGAGCTGTTTTTT. Its translation: CASSNLLGKGGELFF.

The chain has TRBV19 and TRBJ1-5; unclear D gene. The V end lost 5 bases, the J end lost 6 bases, and 8 bases lay between the germline ends. This CDR3 contains 12 residues. Germline-derived CDR1 and CDR2 are LNHDA and SQIVND (reference sequence). The CDR3 DNA is TGTGCCAGTAGTCCTGACGTTCAGCCCCAGCATTTT. Translated, it gives CASSPDVQPQHF.

The chain recombines TRBV6-1 with TRBJ2-3; 10 bases line up with TRBD2. From germline, CDR1 is MNHNS and CDR2 SASEGT. The CDR3 is 15 residues long. The J segment lost 10 bases and the V segment lost 2 bases, leaving 9 bases of the junction unmatched. The CDR3 here is CASSESGRASGPQYF. The CDR3 bases are TGTGCCAGCAGTGAAAGCGGGAGGGCCTCAGGTCCGCAGTATTTT.